A single T cell receptor beta chain is shown here with its context. This specimen belongs to a study of neoadjuvant anti-PD-1 for oral cavity cancer. The method was immunoSEQ multiplex PCR; TCRdb's version includes in-frame clones alone and lacks a portion of them. The sample has roughly 13,000 clones; 55% to 80% are singletons. The V end was cut by 6 bases, the J end by 6 bases, with 14 bases between. Germline loops: CDR1 MGHDK, CDR2 SYGVNS. CDR3 length: 14 residues. This clonotype was sampled from a person aged 35-79 years with oral cavity squamous cell carcinoma. The chain links TRBV25-1 to TRBJ1-4; D gene uncertain. Here the sequenced sample was PBMCs, taken before nivolumab (anti-PD-1) treatment. The CDR3 coding sequence is TGTGCCAGCAGCAGCTCTGGGGTGTATGAAAAACTGTTTTTT. Translated, it gives CASSSSGVYEKLFF. The entire variable domain, with the rest obtained from reference TRBV25-1 and TRBJ1-4, is as follows: EADIYQTPRYLVIGTGKKITLECSQTMGHDKMYWYQQDPGMELHLIHYSYGVNSTEKGDLSSESTVSRIRTEHFPLTLESARPSHTSQYLCASSSSGVYEKLFFGSGTQLSVL.